Below, 26 T cell receptor beta chains from the same sample are listed, as sequenced in a study of beta chain features in type 1 diabetes. Sequencing targeted expressed TCRB transcripts, as all isolated RNA had been reverse transcribed. The assay was immunoSEQ multiplex PCR, and TCRdb's table has in-frame clones only and misses some. The data show about 150,000 clones, 8.1% seen once. Sequenced: central memory CD4+ T cells from blood. The receptors were gathered from a man between 18 and 29 years old in good health.

This chain joins TRBV10-3 and TRBJ2-7; 7 bases are a match to TRBD1. CDR1 ENHRY and CDR2 SYGVKD come from the germline V gene. With 6 bases clipped from V and 3 bases from J, the junction kept 8 bases outside the gene matches. This CDR3 is 14 amino acids long. The CDR3 nucleotides read TGTGCCATCAGATCGGACAGGTCAGGCTACGAGCAGTACTTC. Residues: CAIRSDRSGYEQYF.

This clone was found a few times. J is TRBJ2-3 and V is TRBV5-1, with D unclear. V lost 1 base, J lost 2 bases, and 8 bases lay in between. The germline gives CDR1 SGHRS, CDR2 YFSETQ. This CDR3 spans 14 amino acids. The CDR3 DNA sequence: TGCGCCAGCAGCTTGACCGCGGCCACAGATACGCAGTATTTT. Translation: CASSLTAATDTQYF.

This sequence joins TRBV7-3 and TRBJ1-2; TRBD1 might be the D (5 bases). The germline V and J ends were trimmed by 1 base and 8 bases, with 14 bases remaining between them. The CDR3 totals 14 residues. Germline V gene sequence: CDR1 SGHTA, CDR2 FQGTGA. The CDR3 sequence: CASSLIGRGGGYTF. In DNA form, the CDR3 reads TGTGCCAGCAGCTTAATCGGTAGGGGAGGAGGCTACACCTTC. The complete variable domain, with remaining parts taken from reference TRBV7-3 and TRBJ1-2, reads GAGVSQTPSNKVTEKGKYVELRCDPISGHTALYWYRQSLGQGPEFLIYFQGTGAADDSGLPNDRFFAVRPEGSVSTLKIQRTERGDSAVYLCASSLIGRGGGYTFGSGTRLTVV.

This chain connects TRBV5-1 to TRBJ2-3; TRBD2 is a possible D gene (6 bases). The CDR3 spans 15 residues. The germline CDR1 and CDR2 sequences are SGHRS and YFSETQ. V shed 3 bases and J shed 0 bases, with 11 bases lying between them. The CDR3 spells CASSSPGLSTDTQYF. The CDR3 DNA sequence: TGCGCCAGCAGCTCCCCGGGACTCAGCACAGATACGCAGTATTTT.

The chain combines TRBV7-3 with TRBJ1-2; D is perhaps TRBD1 (5 bases). Germline values: CDR1 SGHTA, CDR2 FQGTGA. V was pared by 0 bases and J by 4 bases, with 6 bases between. This CDR3 has 13 amino acids. The CDR3 loop reads CASSLTGGYGYTF. CDR3 nucleotide sequence: TGTGCCAGCAGCTTAACGGGGGGCTATGGCTACACCTTC.

This clone was counted a few times. The V and J genes are TRBV30 and TRBJ2-2; perhaps TRBD2 as D (5 bases). Looked up from germline, CDR1 is GTSNPN and CDR2 is SVGIG (reference sequence). The CDR3 loop spans 14 amino acids. Trimming pared 2 bases from V and 5 bases from J, leaving 12 bases between. The chain's CDR3 is CAWSRGGWTGELFF. CDR3 coding DNA: TGTGCCTGGAGTCGTGGCGGGTGGACCGGGGAGCTGTTTTTT. Full variable domain (rest looked up from reference TRBV30 and TRBJ2-2): SQTIHQWPATLVQPVGSPLSLECTVEGTSNPNLYWYRQAAGRGLQLLFYSVGIGQISSEVPQNLSASRPQDRQFILSSKKLLLSDSGFYLCAWSRGGWTGELFFGEGSRLTVL.

This clone was seen a single time. V usage is TRBV9 and J usage is TRBJ2-1; TRBD1 aligns across 8 bases. Trimming removed 0 bases from V and 2 bases from J; junction bases left unmatched: 7. Germline loops: CDR1 SGDLS, CDR2 YYNGEE. The CDR3 sequence is 17 residues long. The CDR3 DNA reads as TGTGCCAGCAGCGTAGGGACAGGGTCGCCGACCTACAATGAGCAGTTCTTC. Its translation is CASSVGTGSPTYNEQFF. Variable domain in full (rest from reference TRBV9 and TRBJ2-1): DSGVTQTPKHLITATGQRVTLRCSPRSGDLSVYWYQQSLDQGLQFLIQYYNGEERAKGNILERFSAQQFPDLHSELNLSSLELGDSALYFCASSVGTGSPTYNEQFFGPGTRLTVL.

This clone was seen a few times. The chain has TRBV5-1 and TRBJ2-3; 10 bases align to TRBD2. Germline V gene lookup returns CDR1 SGHRS and CDR2 YFSETQ. V gave up 2 bases and J gave up 6 bases; unmatched junction bases: 9. The CDR3 runs to 16 residues. Here the CDR3 DNA reads TGCGCCAGCAGCTTAAGAGCGGGAGGGCCGGCCGATACGCAGTATTTT. Amino acids: CASSLRAGGPADTQYF. The variable domain in full, with the rest retrieved from reference TRBV5-1 and TRBJ2-3, is KAGVTQTPRYLIKTRGQQVTLSCSPISGHRSVSWYQQTPGQGLQFLFEYFSETQRNKGNFPGRFSGRQFSNSRSEMNVSTLELGDSALYLCASSLRAGGPADTQYFGPGTRLTVL.

The chain has TRBV27 and TRBJ1-2; 8 bases map to TRBD1. Germline trimming cut 5 bases from V and 7 bases from J; bases unmatched to any gene: 9. Germline CDR1 reads MNHEY; CDR2 reads SMNVEV (reference sequence). The CDR3 contains 14 residues. CDR3 bases: TGTGCCAGCAGTCCCCCCAGGGGGCTGGGTGGCTACACCTTC. This gives the protein CASSPPRGLGGYTF.

The chain is built from TRBV15 and TRBJ2-7; tentative D call: TRBD1 (6 bases). This CDR3 has 15 residues. The germline V and J ends were trimmed by 0 bases and 4 bases, with 13 bases remaining between them. Germline CDR1 and CDR2: LNHNV and YYDKDF (reference sequence). The CDR3 loop reads CATSRDRGRGYEQYF. CDR3 in DNA: TGTGCCACCAGCAGAGATCGTGGCAGGGGTTACGAGCAGTACTTC.

The rearrangement joins TRBV2 to TRBJ2-1, with D possibly being TRBD1 (6 bases). Trimming left V 6 bases short and J 6 bases short, with 15 bases between. The germline V gene encodes CDR1 SNHLY and CDR2 FYNNEI. The CDR3 is made up of 14 amino acids. The CDR3 reads CASSGTGKGNEQFF. The CDR3 DNA sequence: TGTGCCAGCAGCGGTACAGGGAAAGGCAATGAGCAGTTCTTC.

V usage is TRBV18 and J usage is TRBJ1-4; D is undetermined. Looked up from germline, CDR1 is KGHSH and CDR2 is LQKENI. The CDR3 consists of 15 residues. V was trimmed by 1 base and J by 1 base, leaving 7 bases between them. CDR3 in DNA: TGTGCCAGCTCACCACAGCGGGGAACTAATGAAAAACTGTTTTTT. As protein: CASSPQRGTNEKLFF.

The sample holds a few counts of this clone. CDR3 loop: CSAAGANVLTF. The CDR3 nucleotides read TGCAGTGCCGCTGGGGCCAACGTCCTGACTTTC. The chain links TRBV20-1 to TRBJ2-6; D not certain. The germline gives CDR1 DFQATT, CDR2 SNEGSKA (reference sequence). V lost 6 bases and J 2 bases, leaving 2 bases between the germline ends. The CDR3 has 11 residues.

This sequence joins TRBV7-3 and TRBJ2-2; no clear D gene. V gave up 5 bases and J gave up 0 bases, with 13 bases separating them. The length of the CDR3 is 16 residues. Looked up from germline, CDR1 is SGHTA and CDR2 is FQGTGA. DNA for the CDR3: TGTGCCAGCAGCCCCCAGGCCAGTACGAACACCGGGGAGCTGTTTTTT. It encodes CASSPQASTNTGELFF.

The V and J genes are TRBV15 and TRBJ2-7, with a tentative D call TRBD2 (5 bases). Germline V gene sequence: CDR1 LNHNV, CDR2 YYDKDF (reference sequence). This CDR3 has 16 residues. Trimming shortened V by 0 bases and J by 2 bases, and 14 bases separated the two germline ends. The CDR3, as DNA: TGTGCCACCAGCAGAGAGTCGGCAGGACTCCCCTACGAGCAGTACTTC. Translating it yields CATSRESAGLPYEQYF. The full variable domain, its missing parts supplied by reference TRBV15 and TRBJ2-7, is DAMVIQNPRYQVTQFGKPVTLSCSQTLNHNVMYWYQQKSSQAPKLLFHYYDKDFNNEADTPDNFQSRRPNTSFCFLDIRSPGLGDTAMYLCATSRESAGLPYEQYFGPGTRLTVT.

This clone was detected only a few times. This sequence joins TRBV14 and TRBJ2-1; TRBD2 matches 11 bases. V gave up 1 base and J gave up 3 bases; unmatched junction bases: 5. The germline gives CDR1 SGHDN, CDR2 FVKESK. CDR3 length equals 17 residues. Here the CDR3 DNA reads TGTGCCAGCAGCCAAGCTACTAGCGGGAGATACTACAATGAGCAGTTCTTC. Translated, it gives CASSQATSGRYYNEQFF.

The chain has TRBV4-2 and TRBJ1-2; 11 positions match TRBD1. With V trimmed by 5 bases and J by 7 bases, 3 bases remained unmatched. This CDR3 is built from 13 residues. CDR1 is LGHNA and CDR2 is YNFKEQ in the germline V gene. CDR3 residues: CASSIGQGAGYTF. The CDR3, as DNA: TGTGCCAGCAGCATCGGACAGGGGGCTGGCTACACCTTC.

This clone was seen just once. The CDR3 is CASSARGDWTNEKLFF. CDR3 sequence (DNA): TGTGCCAGCAGTGCCAGGGGGGACTGGACTAATGAAAAACTGTTTTTT. The chain uses TRBV25-1 and TRBJ1-4; 7 bases are shared with TRBD1. V shed 4 bases, J shed 2 bases, and the junction held 7 bases outside the gene matches. There are 16 residues in the CDR3. Germline V gene sequence: CDR1 MGHDK, CDR2 SYGVNS.

The J gene is TRBJ2-7, the V gene TRBV28, with 7 bases that match TRBD2. Germline lookup yields CDR1 MDHEN and CDR2 SYDVKM. V trimming: 5 bases; J trimming: 3 bases; junction bases outside the gene matches: 10. The CDR3 totals 15 residues. CDR3 sequence (DNA): TGTGCCAGCAGTGGGGCGACTAGCAAGCTCTACGAGCAGTACTTC. Translated: CASSGATSKLYEQYF.

V and J are TRBV9 and TRBJ1-1; D may be TRBD1 (5 bases). V gave up 4 bases and J gave up 9 bases, with 19 bases separating them. Germline assignment: CDR1 SGDLS and CDR2 YYNGEE. The CDR3 length is 14 residues. The CDR3 reads CASSKDLTRQQAFF. DNA of the CDR3: TGTGCCAGCAGCAAGGATTTAACAAGACAGCAAGCTTTCTTT.

This clone appeared a few times. This chain links TRBV6-1 with TRBJ1-5; a possible D gene is TRBD1 (6 bases). The CDR3 has 13 amino acids. The germline V and J ends were trimmed by 7 bases and 6 bases, with 13 bases remaining between them. CDR1 is MNHNS, CDR2 SASEGT, per germline. This chain's CDR3 is CASMGAVGQPQHF. CDR3 sequence (DNA): TGTGCCAGCATGGGGGCAGTAGGTCAGCCCCAGCATTTT.

This clone was observed a few times. The chain is built from TRBV5-4 and TRBJ2-3; D not resolved. V lost 4 bases and J 4 bases, leaving 10 bases between the germline ends. The CDR3 extends over 13 amino acids. Germline CDR1 is SGHNT and CDR2 is YYREEE (reference sequence). The CDR3 protein is CASSLRTADTQYF. The CDR3 nucleotides are TGTGCCAGCAGCCTACGCACAGCAGATACGCAGTATTTT.

The chain links TRBV7-3 to TRBJ2-6; 9 bases agree with TRBD1. The CDR3 length is 17 residues. Per the germline V gene, CDR1 is SGHTA and CDR2 is FQGTGA. The trim removed 5 bases at V and 4 bases at J, leaving 9 bases unmatched. CDR3 sequence reads: CASSAHRGRSGANVLTF. Written as DNA, the CDR3 is TGTGCCAGCAGCGCCCACAGGGGGCGGTCAGGGGCCAACGTCCTGACTTTC.

The rearrangement links TRBV7-9 to TRBJ1-2; TRBD1 agrees at 7 bases. The CDR3 spans 15 residues. The germline gives CDR1 SEHNR, CDR2 FQNEAQ (reference sequence). J gave up 5 bases and V 5 bases, and 11 bases lay outside the gene matches. The CDR3 DNA follows: TGTGCCAGCAGCCTCCCAGGGGGACAAGGATATGGCTACACCTTC. This encodes CASSLPGGQGYGYTF.

The gene calls are TRBV5-1 and TRBJ1-3; D is perhaps TRBD1 (5 bases). Trimming cost V 4 bases and J 0 bases, with 11 bases left between them. The CDR3 is 15 residues long. CDR1 is SGHRS, CDR2 YFSETQ, per germline. CDR3 sequence (DNA): TGCGCCAGCAGCCCAGGACACCTCTCTGGAAACACCATATATTTT. The encoded protein is CASSPGHLSGNTIYF.

In its sample, this clone was seen a few times. The chain recombines TRBV7-3 with TRBJ2-1; 12 positions agree with TRBD2. V lost 5 bases, J lost 14 bases, and 7 bases stayed unmatched. The CDR3 is 13 residues long. Germline CDR1 is SGHTA and CDR2 is FQGTGA. This CDR3 reads CASSLLAGGVEFF. CDR3 nucleotide sequence: TGTGCCAGCAGCCTACTAGCGGGAGGCGTGGAGTTCTTC.